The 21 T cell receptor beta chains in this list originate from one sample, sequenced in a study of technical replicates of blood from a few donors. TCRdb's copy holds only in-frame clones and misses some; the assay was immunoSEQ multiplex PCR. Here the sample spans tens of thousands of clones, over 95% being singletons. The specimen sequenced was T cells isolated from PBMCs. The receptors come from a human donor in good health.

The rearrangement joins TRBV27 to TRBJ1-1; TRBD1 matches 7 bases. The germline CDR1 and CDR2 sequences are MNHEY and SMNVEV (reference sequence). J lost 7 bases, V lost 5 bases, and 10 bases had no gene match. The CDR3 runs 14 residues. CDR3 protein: CASSPAGGTGEAFF. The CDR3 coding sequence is TGTGCCAGCAGTCCCGCAGGGGGAACGGGTGAAGCTTTCTTT.

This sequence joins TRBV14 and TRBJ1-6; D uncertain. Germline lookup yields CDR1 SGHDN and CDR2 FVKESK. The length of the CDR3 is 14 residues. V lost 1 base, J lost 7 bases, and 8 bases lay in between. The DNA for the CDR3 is TGTGCCAGCAGCCAAGGACGGGAAAATTCACCCCTCCACTTT. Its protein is CASSQGRENSPLHF.

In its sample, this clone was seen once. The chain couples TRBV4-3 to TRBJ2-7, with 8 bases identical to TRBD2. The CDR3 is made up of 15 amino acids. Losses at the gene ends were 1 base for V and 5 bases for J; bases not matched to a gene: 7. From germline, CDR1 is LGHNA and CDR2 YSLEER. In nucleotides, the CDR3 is TGCGCCAGCAGCCAAGTATTTGCGGGAGGCCACGAGCAGTACTTC. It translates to CASSQVFAGGHEQYF.

CDR3 bases: TGCGCCAGGGGACAGAGGCTGGAGCAGTACTTC. Residues: CARGQRLEQYF. V and J are TRBV5-1 and TRBJ2-7, with TRBD1 identical over 7 bases. Looked up from germline, CDR1 is SGHRS and CDR2 is YFSETQ. CDR3 length: 11 amino acids. V gave up 8 bases and J gave up 7 bases; unmatched junction bases: 6.

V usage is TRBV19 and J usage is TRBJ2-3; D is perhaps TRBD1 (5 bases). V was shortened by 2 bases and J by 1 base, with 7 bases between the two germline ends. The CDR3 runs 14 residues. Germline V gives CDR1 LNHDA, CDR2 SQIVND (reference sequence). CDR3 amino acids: CASSIQGGTDTQYF. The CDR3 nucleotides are TGTGCCAGTAGTATACAGGGTGGCACAGATACGCAGTATTTT.

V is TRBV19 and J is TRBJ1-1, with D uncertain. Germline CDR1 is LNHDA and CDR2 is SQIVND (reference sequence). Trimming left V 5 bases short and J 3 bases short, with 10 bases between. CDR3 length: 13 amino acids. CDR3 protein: CASSSSSYTEAFF. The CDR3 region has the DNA TGTGCCAGTAGTTCGTCCAGTTACACTGAAGCTTTCTTT.

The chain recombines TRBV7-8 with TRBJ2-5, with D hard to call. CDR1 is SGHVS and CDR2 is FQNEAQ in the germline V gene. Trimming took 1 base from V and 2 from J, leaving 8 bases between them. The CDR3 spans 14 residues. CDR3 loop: CASSLGDKQETQYF. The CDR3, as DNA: TGTGCCAGCAGCTTAGGCGACAAACAAGAGACCCAGTACTTC.

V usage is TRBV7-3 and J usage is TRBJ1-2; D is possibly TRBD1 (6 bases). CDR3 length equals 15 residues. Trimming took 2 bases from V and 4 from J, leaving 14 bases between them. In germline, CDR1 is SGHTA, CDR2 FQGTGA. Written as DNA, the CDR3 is TGTGCCAGCAGCTTAGCACCGGGACAAGGCTATGGCTACACCTTC. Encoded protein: CASSLAPGQGYGYTF.

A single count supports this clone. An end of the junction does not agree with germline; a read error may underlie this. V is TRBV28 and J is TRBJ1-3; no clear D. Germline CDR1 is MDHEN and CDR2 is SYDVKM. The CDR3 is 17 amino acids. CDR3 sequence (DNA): TGCGCCAGCGTAGGCGGAGGGAGGGTATCTCCTGGAAACACCATATATTTT. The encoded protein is CASVGGGRVSPGNTIYF.

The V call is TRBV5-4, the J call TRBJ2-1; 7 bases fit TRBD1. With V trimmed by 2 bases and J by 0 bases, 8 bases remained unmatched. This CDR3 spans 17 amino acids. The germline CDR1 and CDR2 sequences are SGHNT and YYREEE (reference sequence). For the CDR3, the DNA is TGTGCCAGCAGCTTAATACACTACAGGGGCTCCTACAATGAGCAGTTCTTC. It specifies CASSLIHYRGSYNEQFF. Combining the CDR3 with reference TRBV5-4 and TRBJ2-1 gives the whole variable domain ETGVTQSPTHLIKTRGQQVTLRCSSQSGHNTVSWYQQALGQGPQFIFQYYREEENGRGNFPPRFSGLQFPNYSSELNVNALELDDSALYLCASSLIHYRGSYNEQFFGPGTRLTVL.

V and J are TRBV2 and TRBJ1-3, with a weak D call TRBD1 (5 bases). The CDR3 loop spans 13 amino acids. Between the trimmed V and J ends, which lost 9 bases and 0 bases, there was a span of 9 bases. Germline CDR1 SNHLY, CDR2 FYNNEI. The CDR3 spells CASQGYSGNTIYF. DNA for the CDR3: TGTGCCAGTCAGGGTTACTCTGGAAACACCATATATTTT.

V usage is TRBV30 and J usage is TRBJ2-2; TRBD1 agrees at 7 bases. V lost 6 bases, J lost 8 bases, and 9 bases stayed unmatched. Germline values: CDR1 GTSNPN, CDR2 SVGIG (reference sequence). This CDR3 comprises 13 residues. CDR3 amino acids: CACLDRLQGELFF. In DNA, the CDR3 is TGTGCCTGCTTGGACAGGCTGCAAGGGGAGCTGTTTTTT. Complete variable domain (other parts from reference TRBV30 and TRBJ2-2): SQTIHQWPATLVQPVGSPLSLECTVEGTSNPNLYWYRQAAGRGLQLLFYSVGIGQISSEVPQNLSASRPQDRQFILSSKKLLLSDSGFYLCACLDRLQGELFFGEGSRLTVL.

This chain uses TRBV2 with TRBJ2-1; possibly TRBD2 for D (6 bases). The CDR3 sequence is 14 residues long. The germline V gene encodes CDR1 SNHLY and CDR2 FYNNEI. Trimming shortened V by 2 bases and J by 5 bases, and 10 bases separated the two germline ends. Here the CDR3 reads CASSEWGLHNEQFF. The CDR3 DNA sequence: TGTGCCAGCAGTGAATGGGGACTGCACAATGAGCAGTTCTTC.

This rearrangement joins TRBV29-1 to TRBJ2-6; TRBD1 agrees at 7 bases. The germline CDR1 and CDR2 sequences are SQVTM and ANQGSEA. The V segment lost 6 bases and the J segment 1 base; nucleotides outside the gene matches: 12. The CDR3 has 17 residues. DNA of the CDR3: TGCAGCGTCCTGCCACCGGGACAGAGTTCTGGGGCCAACGTCCTGACTTTC. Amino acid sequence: CSVLPPGQSSGANVLTF.

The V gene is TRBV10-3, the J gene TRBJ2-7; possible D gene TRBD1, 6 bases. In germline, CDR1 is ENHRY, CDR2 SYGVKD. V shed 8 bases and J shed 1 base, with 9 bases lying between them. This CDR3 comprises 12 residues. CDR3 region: CAISGESYEQYF. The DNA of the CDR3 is TGTGCCATCTCAGGGGAGTCCTACGAGCAGTACTTC.

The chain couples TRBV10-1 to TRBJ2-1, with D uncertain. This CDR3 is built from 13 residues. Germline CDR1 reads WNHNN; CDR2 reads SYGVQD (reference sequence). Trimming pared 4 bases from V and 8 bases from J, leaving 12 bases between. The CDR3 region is CASSAGSLDEQFF. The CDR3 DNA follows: TGCGCCAGCAGTGCCGGTAGCTTGGATGAGCAGTTCTTC.

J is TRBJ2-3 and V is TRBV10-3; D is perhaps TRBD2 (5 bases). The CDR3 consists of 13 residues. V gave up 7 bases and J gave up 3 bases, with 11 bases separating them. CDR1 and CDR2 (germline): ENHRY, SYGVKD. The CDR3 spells CAITRLPTDTQYF. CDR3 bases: TGTGCCATCACGAGACTACCTACAGATACGCAGTATTTT.

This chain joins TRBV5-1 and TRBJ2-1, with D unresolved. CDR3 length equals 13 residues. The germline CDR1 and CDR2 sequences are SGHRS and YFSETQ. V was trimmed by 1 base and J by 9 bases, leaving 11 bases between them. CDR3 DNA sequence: TGCGCCAGCAGCTTGACAATGGGCAGTGAGCAGTTCTTC. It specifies CASSLTMGSEQFF.

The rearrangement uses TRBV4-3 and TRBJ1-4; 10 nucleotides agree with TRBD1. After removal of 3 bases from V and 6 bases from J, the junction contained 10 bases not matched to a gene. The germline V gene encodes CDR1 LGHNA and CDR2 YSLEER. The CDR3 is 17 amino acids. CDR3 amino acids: CASSQEWGTGVDEKLFF. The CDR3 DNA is TGCGCCAGCAGCCAGGAATGGGGGACAGGGGTTGATGAAAAACTGTTTTTT.

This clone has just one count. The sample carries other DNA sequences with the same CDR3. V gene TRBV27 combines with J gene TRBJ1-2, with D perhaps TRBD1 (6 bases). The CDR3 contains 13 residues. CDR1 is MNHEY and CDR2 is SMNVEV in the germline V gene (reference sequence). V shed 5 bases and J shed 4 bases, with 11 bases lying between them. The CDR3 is CASSLTGSYGYTF. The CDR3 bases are TGTGCCAGCAGTCTAACAGGGTCCTATGGCTACACCTTC.

The CDR3 region has the DNA TGTGCCAGCAGCTTTAGGCGGTCTCAAGAGACCCAGTACTTC. Amino acids: CASSFRRSQETQYF. The chain has TRBV7-8 and TRBJ2-5; D is ambiguous. Germline CDR1 is SGHVS and CDR2 is FQNEAQ. The ends were cut back, 3 bases at V and 2 bases at J, with 10 bases in the middle. The CDR3 loop spans 14 amino acids.